Below, 11 T cell receptor beta chains from the same sample are listed, as sequenced in a study of metastatic and nonmetastatic thyroid tumors. TCRdb reprocessed the PCR reads using MiXCR. The sample has 15,000 to 20,000 clones; approximately 13% are singletons. All patients reached thyroid surgery having received no treatment beforehand. Sequenced: tumor tissue. These receptors originate from a female donor with papillary thyroid cancer or a benign thyroid nodule (not recorded which). Some clones in this sample may be carry-over from other donors' samples.

With respect to this clone: Mismatch with germline at one junction end may stem from a read error. The chain employs TRBV29-1 and TRBJ2-7, with D tentatively TRBD1 or TRBD2 (5 bases each). CDR3 length equals 12 residues. CDR1 and CDR2 (germline): SQVTM, ANQGSEA. CDR3 region: CSGRTIQYDQYF. CDR3 DNA: TGCAGCGGGAGGACAATACAGTACGATCAGTACTTC.

This clone qualifies as medium-sized. The rearrangement joins TRBV6-1 to TRBJ1-6, with a tentative D call TRBD1 (5 bases). Germline V lookup: CDR1 MNHNS, CDR2 SASEGT. The CDR3 contains 17 residues. Trimming removed 4 bases from V and 5 bases from J, with 18 bases in between. CDR3 protein: CASSVGPQGANNSPLHF. The CDR3 nucleotides read TGTGCCAGCAGTGTAGGCCCCCAGGGAGCGAATAATTCACCCCTCCACTTT.

This clone was recorded many times. J is TRBJ2-5 and V is TRBV20-1; 8 bases line up with TRBD1. This CDR3 is built from 13 residues. With 3 bases clipped from V and 5 bases from J, the junction kept 5 bases outside the gene matches. The germline V gene encodes CDR1 DFQATT and CDR2 SNEGSKA (reference sequence). CDR3 sequence: CSASQTGDETQYF. CDR3 DNA sequence: TGCAGTGCTAGCCAGACAGGGGATGAGACCCAGTACTTC.

On this clone itself: A read error is possible here, since a much larger clone lies one base away. The V gene is TRBV14, the J gene TRBJ1-4; no clear D. CDR3 length equals 15 residues. Per the germline V gene, CDR1 is SGHDN and CDR2 is FVKESK. The CDR3 here is CASSQGITANEKLLF. DNA for the CDR3: TGTGCCAGCAGCCAAGGGATAACGGCTAATGAAAAACTGCTTTTT.

The rearrangement links TRBV5-5 to TRBJ2-7; D gene ambiguous. The germline V and J ends were trimmed by 5 bases and 1 base, with 10 bases remaining between them. In germline, CDR1 is SGHKS, CDR2 YYEKEE (reference sequence). The CDR3 spans 13 residues. The CDR3 DNA is TGTGCCAGCAGTTTTGAGGAATCCTACGAGCAGTACTTC. Translation gives CASSFEESYEQYF.

This clone was observed at least ten times. This may come from a read error, since a much larger clone is one base off. J is TRBJ2-7 and V is TRBV27; D could derive from TRBD1 or TRBD2 (5 bases each). The germline V gene has CDR1 MNHEY and CDR2 SMNVEV (reference sequence). The V end was cut by 11 bases, the J end by 2 bases, with 22 bases between. CDR3 size: 15 residues. The CDR3 sequence: CAGARVFRGPYEQYF. The CDR3 nucleotides read TGTGCCGGCGCCAGAGTTTTCCGGGGCCCCTACGAGCAGTACTTC.

This clone was seen at least ten times. J is TRBJ2-3 and V is TRBV20-1, with D perhaps assigned TRBD1 or TRBD2 (6 bases each). The CDR3 has 17 residues. The V end was cut by 1 base, the J end by 0 bases, with 17 bases between. Germline CDR1 DFQATT, CDR2 SNEGSKA (reference sequence). CDR3 coding DNA: TGCAGTGCTAGAGGGGGGGCGGACACCCAGAGCACAGATACGCAGTATTTT. Translating it yields CSARGGADTQSTDTQYF.

There are many counts of this clone. The V gene is TRBV9, the J gene TRBJ1-1; the D is unclear. This CDR3 is built from 15 residues. Trimming pared 4 bases from V and 1 base from J, leaving 14 bases between. The germline V gene encodes CDR1 SGDLS and CDR2 YYNGEE. The CDR3 sequence is CASSTFSRGNTEAFF. The CDR3 region has the DNA TGTGCCAGCAGCACATTCTCGCGGGGGAACACTGAAGCTTTCTTT.

This clone is labeled medium-sized. The V gene is TRBV2, the J gene TRBJ2-7, with D possibly TRBD1 on 5 matching bases. Trimming took 2 bases from V and 3 from J, leaving 11 bases between them. CDR3 length: 14 residues. Germline V CDR1 and CDR2: SNHLY, FYNNEI. This CDR3 reads CASSESPGFYEQYF. CDR3 in DNA: TGTGCCAGCAGTGAAAGTCCAGGGTTCTACGAGCAGTACTTC.

In its sample, this clone was seen many times. V gene TRBV10-1 combines with J gene TRBJ1-2, with D maybe TRBD1 (6 bases). CDR1 WNHNN and CDR2 SYGVQD come from the germline V gene (reference sequence). V lost 5 bases, J lost 2 bases, and 12 bases lay in between. The CDR3 is made up of 14 amino acids. The CDR3: CASSPGTSNYGYTF. Written as DNA, the CDR3 is TGCGCCAGCAGTCCCGGGACATCGAACTATGGCTACACCTTC.

This clone has ten or more counts. The chain employs TRBV4-3 and TRBJ1-5, with D possibly being TRBD1 (6 bases). This CDR3 region has 14 residues. Trimming pared 0 bases from V and 9 bases from J, leaving 12 bases between. Germline lookup yields CDR1 LGHNA and CDR2 YSLEER. The CDR3 DNA reads TGCGCCAGCAGCCAAGATCGGGGGGCCCGGCCCCAGCATTTT. The encoded protein is CASSQDRGARPQHF.